What follows describes a single TCR beta chain. Original data processing: Out-of-frame sequences were removed, leaving 2 million to 2.5 million distinct TCRbeta sequences. Sequenced by immunoSEQ multiplex PCR; TCRdb stores in-frame clones only, minus some. That table is the source of V, J and clone size, and D and trimming were worked out from the DNA. The sample consists of fewer than 50,000 clones, 75% to 85% of them appearing once. Germline CDR1 SGHTA, CDR2 FQGNSA. CDR3 length equals 17 residues. Trimming removed 7 bases at V and 1 base at J, with 17 bases between. The sort gate was single viable CD3+CD4+CD8-CD45RO+ cells for memory CD4+ T cells. Serostatus was set by detecting CMV pp150, pp28, p38, p52 IgG. The data were obtained in a study of memory CD4+ T cells and cytomegalovirus serostatus. Study-level information: This sample comes from healthy Belgian adults, several CMV seropositive, 24 seronegative.

The sequence derives from an adult in good health and CMV-seronegative. The chain couples TRBV7-2 to TRBJ2-6, with unresolved D. Sequencing input: memory CD4+ T cells from blood. This chain's CDR3 is CASIIYSVASGANVLTF. The CDR3 nucleotides are TGTGCCAGCATCATATACTCGGTCGCGTCTGGGGCCAACGTCCTGACTTTC.